In this sample, the clone carrying this T cell receptor beta chain turned up once. CDR1 MGHRA and CDR2 YSYEKL come from the germline V gene. The germline V and J ends were trimmed by 0 bases and 5 bases, with 7 bases remaining between them. The CDR3 spans 13 residues. The sample belongs to a study of blood T cell repertoires in COVID-19. TCRdb's copy holds only in-frame clones and misses some; the assay was immunoSEQ multiplex PCR. Of some 64,000 clones listed, around 80% are singletons. The chain employs TRBV4-1 and TRBJ2-5; D remains ambiguous. This TCR derives from a man between 60 and 75 years old with COVID-19, enrolled during active disease. Sequencing input: peripheral blood. The CDR3 spells CASSQDPVETQYF. Here the CDR3 DNA reads TGCGCCAGCAGCCAAGATCCTGTGGAGACCCAGTACTTC.